This T cell receptor beta chain originates from a study of T cell changes during pregnancy in multiple sclerosis. Libraries were prepared by immunoSEQ multiplex PCR; TCRdb keeps only in-frame clonotypes and omits some of them. The profile shows 89,000 or so clones, 91% of them singletons. Germline loops: CDR1 SQVTM, CDR2 ANQGSEA. J gave up 0 bases and V 2 bases, and 3 bases lay outside the gene matches. The CDR3 runs 15 residues. The receptor was isolated from a female donor in good health, serving as a control in a pregnancy study. Some clones in this sample may be carry-over from other donors' samples. This specimen was PBMCs, taken in the first trimester of pregnancy. The chain recombines TRBV29-1 with TRBJ2-1; 8 bases line up with TRBD1. In nucleotides, the CDR3 is TGCAGCGTTGAACCCGGACAGGGCTCCTACAATGAGCAGTTCTTC. Amino acids: CSVEPGQGSYNEQFF.